This T cell receptor beta chain stems from a study of technical replicates of blood from a few donors (TCRdb year 2017). As to this clone: Its antigen is not yet known. Base qualities were left out, and no much larger clone turns up one base away.

Counted from cysteine to phenylalanine, this CDR3 has 18 amino acids. Just the 54-base CDR3 DNA is kept, in frame starting at base 1. Trimming accounts for 4 bases at V and 5 bases at J, while the number of junction bases matched to no gene is 17. CDR1 and CDR2 are read off the germline V gene as SGHTA and FQGNSA. The library was obtained by the immunoSEQ multiplex PCR assay. The table comes from immuneACCESS by way of TCRdb, which keeps in-frame sequences with V and J called. Part of the clones is missing from these tables; in studies checked, under half for an unresolved V gene and the rest for unknown reasons. The sample table records more than 65,000 clones; 80% to 95% of these occur just once. Roughly 0.37% of the sample is taken by the ten largest.

The sequencing sample was made of T cells isolated from PBMCs. The TCR originated in a human donor in good health. The chain joins TRBV7-2 to TRBJ1-3; 7 junctional bases match TRBD1. The bases read TGTGCCAGCAGCTGGGACAGCCAGAGTGCCTCCCGACGAAACACCATATATTTT. Its coded protein is CASSWDSQSASRRNTIYF.